These 29 T cell receptor beta chains were all obtained from the same sample, sequenced in a study of neurological immune-mediated disorders. Time point reported: longitudinal time-point 2. From the 5' RACE reads, TCRdb called clonotypes with MiXCR, one entry per CDR3 protein. The repertoire holds around 50,000 distinct CDR3 sequences, approximately 14% seen once, with 4.5% in the top ten. The sequencing sample was made of PBMCs. All receptors derive from a male donor with HTLV-1-associated myelopathy (HAM/TSP).

This clonotype was counted many times. The chain couples TRBV7-9 to TRBJ2-7, with a tentative D call TRBD1 (5 bases). Germline CDR1 reads SEHNR; CDR2 reads FQNEAQ (reference sequence). Trimming pared 1 base from V and 10 bases from J, leaving 14 bases between. The CDR3 has 13 amino acids. The CDR3 region has the DNA TGTGCCAGCAGCTTAGGGGGCCCTTGGGGACAGTACTTC. Residues: CASSLGGPWGQYF.

The chain uses TRBV7-2 and TRBJ2-7; 8 bases align to TRBD1. CDR1 and CDR2 from the germline V gene are SGHTA and FQGNSA. This CDR3 contains 15 residues. J lost 5 bases, V lost 2 bases, and 8 bases had no gene match. The CDR3 DNA reads TGTGCCAGCAGCTTAAGGACAGGGTTTTCCCACGAGCAGTACTTC. As protein: CASSLRTGFSHEQYF.

This clonotype was counted ten times or more. This sequence joins TRBV12-3 or TRBV12-4 and TRBJ2-5; 13 nucleotides line up with TRBD2. With 6 bases clipped from V and 1 base from J, the junction kept 2 bases outside the gene matches. The CDR3 extends over 15 amino acids. CDR3 residues: CASSRLAGGQETQYF. Here the CDR3 DNA reads TGTGCCAGCAGCAGACTAGCGGGGGGCCAAGAGACCCAGTACTTC.

The sample holds many counts of this clonotype. The rearrangement uses TRBV3-1 and TRBJ2-5, with D tentatively TRBD1 (6 bases). The CDR3 covers 14 residues. Per the germline V gene, CDR1 is LGHDT and CDR2 is YNNKEL (reference sequence). Trimming left V 3 bases short and J 4 bases short, with 12 bases between. The CDR3 DNA sequence: TGTGCCAGCAGCCAGAGTTCGACAGGAGAGACCCAGTACTTC. Translating gives CASSQSSTGETQYF.

This clonotype was detected many times. CDR3 nucleotides: TGTGCCAGCAGCTTGGCTAGGAGGTCGAATACGCAGTATTTT. As protein: CASSLARRSNTQYF. J is TRBJ2-3 and V is TRBV11-3; possible D gene TRBD2, 5 bases. CDR1 SGHNT and CDR2 YENEEA come from the germline V gene. Trimming shortened V by 3 bases and J by 7 bases, and 14 bases separated the two germline ends. CDR3 length: 14 amino acids.

Many counts were recorded for this clonotype. The V call is TRBV20-1, the J call TRBJ2-7, with D tentatively TRBD1 or TRBD2 (7 bases each). With 5 bases removed from V and 7 bases from J, the gap between germline ends came to 18 bases. Germline loops: CDR1 DFQATT, CDR2 SNEGSKA (reference sequence). The CDR3 consists of 13 residues. This CDR3 reads CSAQGGGVWEQYF. As DNA, the CDR3 is TGCAGTGCTCAGGGGGGAGGGGTGTGGGAGCAGTACTTC.

This clonotype has ten or more counts. The chain combines TRBV12-3 or TRBV12-4 with TRBJ2-4; D gene uncertain. The CDR3 loop spans 14 amino acids. Trimming shortened V by 7 bases and J by 0 bases, and 10 bases separated the two germline ends. The CDR3 reads CASKNDLAKNIQYF. Here the CDR3 DNA reads TGTGCCAGCAAGAACGATCTAGCCAAAAACATTCAGTACTTC.

Ten or more counts support this clonotype. This chain links TRBV4-3 with TRBJ2-3, with no clear D. Trimming left V 1 base short and J 4 bases short, with 15 bases between. Per germline, CDR1 LGHNA and CDR2 YSLEER. This CDR3 has 16 amino acids. CDR3 in DNA: TGCGCCAGCAGCCAAGGGGTTTTGCGAGCGTCAGATACGCAGTATTTT. It is translated as CASSQGVLRASDTQYF.

The table lists this clonotype with many counts. V and J are TRBV27 and TRBJ1-5, with a possible D match to TRBD1 (6 bases). The germline V gene encodes CDR1 MNHEY and CDR2 SMNVEV (reference sequence). With 1 base removed from V and 0 bases from J, the gap between germline ends came to 13 bases. This CDR3 has 17 residues. For the CDR3, the DNA is TGTGCCAGCAGTTTATTATCGGGCAGGGGTAGCAATCAGCCCCAGCATTTT. This codes for CASSLLSGRGSNQPQHF.

This clonotype was counted at least ten times. This chain links TRBV20-1 with TRBJ2-7; unclear D gene. Germline V gene lookup returns CDR1 DFQATT and CDR2 SNEGSKA (reference sequence). CDR3 size: 17 residues. Trimming cost V 0 bases and J 3 bases, with 21 bases left between them. The CDR3 bases are TGCAGTGCTAGAGATCGGGTCGTTTCCGCTTACCTCTACGAGCAGTACTTC. Amino acids: CSARDRVVSAYLYEQYF.

The table lists this clonotype with many counts. This chain connects TRBV6-1 to TRBJ2-7; D ambiguous. The CDR3 totals 12 residues. The ends were cut back, 3 bases at V and 4 bases at J, with 7 bases in the middle. The germline gives CDR1 MNHNS, CDR2 SASEGT. The CDR3 nucleotides read TGTGCCAGCAGTGATTGGGATTACGAGCAGTACTTC. The encoded protein is CASSDWDYEQYF.

This clonotype was observed many times. The chain couples TRBV5-6 to TRBJ1-5; 10 nucleotides agree with TRBD1. The CDR3 totals 17 residues. Looked up from germline, CDR1 is SGHDT and CDR2 is YYEEEE. With 2 bases clipped from V and 5 bases from J, the junction kept 10 bases outside the gene matches. CDR3 sequence reads: CASSFGWGDRGDQPQHF. CDR3 DNA sequence: TGTGCCAGCAGCTTTGGCTGGGGGGACAGGGGAGATCAGCCCCAGCATTTT.

Many counts were recorded for this clonotype. V and J are TRBV7-2 and TRBJ2-5, with no clear D. The CDR3 length is 13 residues. V was cut by 5 bases and J by 4 bases, with 11 bases left in between. Per the germline V gene, CDR1 is SGHTA and CDR2 is FQGNSA. The CDR3 DNA reads as TGTGCCAGCAGCCTTCGTCTCAGAGAGACCCAGTACTTC. Translation gives CASSLRLRETQYF. Complete variable domain (other parts from reference TRBV7-2 and TRBJ2-5): GAGVSQSPSNKVTEKGKDVELRCDPISGHTALYWYRQSLGQGLEFLIYFQGNSAPDKSGLPSDRFSAERTGGSVSTLTIQRTQQEDSAVYLCASSLRLRETQYFGPGTRLLVL.

This clonotype was found many times. The rearrangement uses TRBV29-1 and TRBJ1-1, with a possible D match to TRBD1 (6 bases). This CDR3 has 13 amino acids. The ends were cut back, 3 bases at V and 5 bases at J, with 13 bases in the middle. Germline V gives CDR1 SQVTM, CDR2 ANQGSEA. The CDR3 DNA sequence: TGCAGCGTTGACGAGGGGGGGAAAACTGAAGCTTTCTTT. It is translated as CSVDEGGKTEAFF.

This clonotype was counted at least ten times. The chain combines TRBV3-1 with TRBJ2-7; D gene unclear. The CDR3 is 12 amino acids. The germline V gene encodes CDR1 LGHDT and CDR2 YNNKEL (reference sequence). The germline V and J ends were trimmed by 2 bases and 3 bases, with 5 bases remaining between them. CDR3 coding DNA: TGTGCCAGCAGCCAACTCAGCTACGAGCAGTACTTC. As protein: CASSQLSYEQYF.

This clonotype has at least ten counts. The chain is built from TRBV7-2 and TRBJ2-7, with D hard to call. V lost 5 bases, J lost 3 bases, and 11 bases lay in between. This CDR3 has 13 residues. The germline gives CDR1 SGHTA, CDR2 FQGNSA. In DNA form, the CDR3 reads TGTGCCAGCAGCGCCTTGGGGAACTACGAGCAGTACTTC. Protein: CASSALGNYEQYF. The whole variable domain, remainder taken from reference TRBV7-2 and TRBJ2-7, is GAGVSQSPSNKVTEKGKDVELRCDPISGHTALYWYRQSLGQGLEFLIYFQGNSAPDKSGLPSDRFSAERTGGSVSTLTIQRTQQEDSAVYLCASSALGNYEQYFGPGTRLTVT.

This clonotype came up many times. CDR3 in DNA: TGTGCCAGCAGCTTAGAACGGGGCAGCGGGGGTAACAATGAGCAGTTCTTC. This codes for CASSLERGSGGNNEQFF. The chain recombines TRBV11-2 with TRBJ2-1; 8 bases map to TRBD2. With 0 bases clipped from V and 5 bases from J, the junction kept 9 bases outside the gene matches. Germline CDR1 SGHAT, CDR2 FQNNGV. The length of the CDR3 is 17 residues.

This clonotype was found many times. The chain is built from TRBV7-2 and TRBJ1-5, with no clear D. Germline V gene data show CDR1 as SGHTA and CDR2 as FQGNSA. The V and J ends lost 2 bases and 0 bases respectively, with 8 bases between them. CDR3 length equals 15 residues. CDR3 in amino acids: CASSLTTVSNQPQHF. In nucleotides, the CDR3 is TGTGCCAGCAGCTTAACAACGGTTAGCAATCAGCCCCAGCATTTT.

This clonotype was seen many times. The V gene is TRBV20-1, the J gene TRBJ1-6, with TRBD1 identical over 7 bases. Losses at the gene ends were 0 bases for V and 7 bases for J; bases not matched to a gene: 3. The CDR3 has 14 amino acids. Germline V gene data show CDR1 as DFQATT and CDR2 as SNEGSKA (reference sequence). In DNA form, the CDR3 reads TGCAGTGCTAGAGATATCAGGGGGAATTCACCCCTCCACTTT. Translated: CSARDIRGNSPLHF.

This clonotype appeared many times. The chain couples TRBV20-1 to TRBJ2-3, with TRBD1 matching 10 bases. The CDR3 spans 14 residues. V trimming: 8 bases; J trimming: 6 bases; junction bases outside the gene matches: 11. Germline V gene sequence: CDR1 DFQATT, CDR2 SNEGSKA (reference sequence). This CDR3 is CSPEGGQGVDTQYF. The CDR3 DNA follows: TGCAGTCCGGAGGGAGGACAGGGGGTTGATACGCAGTATTTT.

This clonotype was counted at least ten times. The CDR3 is CSASMSGNVGTEAFF. As DNA, the CDR3 is TGCAGTGCTAGCATGTCAGGGAATGTGGGCACTGAAGCTTTCTTT. The chain employs TRBV20-1 and TRBJ1-1, with D perhaps TRBD1 (5 bases). Looked up from germline, CDR1 is DFQATT and CDR2 is SNEGSKA (reference sequence). CDR3 length: 15 residues. V lost 3 bases to trimming and J lost 4 bases, with 18 bases between them.

This clonotype showed up many times. This rearrangement joins TRBV5-1 to TRBJ1-4; perhaps TRBD1 as D (5 bases). The V gene lost 5 bases and the J gene lost 5 bases, with 13 bases spanning the gap. The CDR3 is made up of 14 amino acids. CDR1 is SGHRS and CDR2 is YFSETQ in the germline V gene. The CDR3 sequence: CASSRGDLNEKLFF. CDR3 bases: TGCGCCAGCAGTAGAGGGGATTTAAATGAAAAACTGTTTTTT.

This clonotype was detected ten times or more. The chain joins TRBV20-1 to TRBJ1-4, with a weak D call TRBD1 (5 bases). V lost 6 bases to trimming and J lost 6 bases, with 20 bases between them. The CDR3 contains 15 residues. Per germline, CDR1 DFQATT and CDR2 SNEGSKA (reference sequence). CDR3 in amino acids: CSATPLGGGDEKLFF. CDR3 DNA: TGCAGTGCCACTCCACTCGGGGGGGGGGATGAAAAACTGTTTTTT.

Ten or more counts support this clonotype. The chain is built from TRBV5-1 and TRBJ1-4; 8 bases are a match to TRBD1. The CDR3 runs to 14 residues. CDR1 and CDR2 (germline): SGHRS, YFSETQ. V was clipped by 0 bases and J by 8 bases; unmatched bases: 3. CDR3 residues: CASSLGTGSEKLFF. The CDR3, as DNA: TGCGCCAGCAGCTTGGGGACAGGGTCCGAAAAACTGTTTTTT.

Ten or more counts support this clonotype. This chain uses TRBV28 with TRBJ2-2, with 7 bases identical to TRBD1. The germline CDR1 and CDR2 sequences are MDHEN and SYDVKM. The CDR3 sequence is 13 residues long. The junction had 4 bases not matched to a gene; V was cut back by 7 bases and J by 5 bases. The CDR3 sequence: CASIKGATGELFF. In DNA, the CDR3 is TGTGCCAGCATAAAGGGGGCGACCGGGGAGCTGTTTTTT.

Concerning this clonotype itself: An end of the junction differs from the germline gene, which may be a read error. This rearrangement joins TRBV29-1 to TRBJ2-3; 8 bases are shared with TRBD2. Germline V CDR1 and CDR2: SQVTM, ANQGSEA. This CDR3 region has 16 residues. CDR3 region: CCVVMAGGTIVDTQYF. Written as DNA, the CDR3 is TGCTGCGTTGTTATGGCGGGGGGAACGATTGTTGATACGCAGTATTTT.

This clonotype was recorded at least ten times. This chain links TRBV29-1 with TRBJ2-7, with D perhaps matching TRBD1 (5 bases). The germline CDR1 and CDR2 sequences are SQVTM and ANQGSEA. The CDR3 consists of 13 residues. V was cut by 4 bases and J by 4 bases, with 14 bases left in between. The CDR3 reads CSVGQTGGYEQYF. The DNA for the CDR3 is TGCAGCGTTGGACAGACCGGCGGTTACGAGCAGTACTTC.

A word on this clonotype: Because the CDR3's place on the DNA is in doubt, the DNA is left out and the CDR3 is given as listed by TCRdb. The V gene is TRBV5-5, the J gene TRBJ1-1; the tabulated D call, TRBD1, remains unverified against the DNA. Inclusive of both ends, the CDR3 amounts to 20 amino acids. Germline CDR1 and CDR2: SGHKS and YYEKEE (reference sequence). The CDR3: CASSFYICSAARGGNTEAFF.

This clonotype was counted ten times or more. The V call is TRBV20-1, the J call TRBJ2-1; D remains ambiguous. The germline V and J ends were trimmed by 0 bases and 8 bases, with 8 bases remaining between them. Germline V gene sequence: CDR1 DFQATT, CDR2 SNEGSKA (reference sequence). The CDR3 totals 12 residues. Here the CDR3 reads CSARDLYYEQFF. Here the CDR3 DNA reads TGCAGTGCTAGAGATCTATACTATGAGCAGTTCTTC.